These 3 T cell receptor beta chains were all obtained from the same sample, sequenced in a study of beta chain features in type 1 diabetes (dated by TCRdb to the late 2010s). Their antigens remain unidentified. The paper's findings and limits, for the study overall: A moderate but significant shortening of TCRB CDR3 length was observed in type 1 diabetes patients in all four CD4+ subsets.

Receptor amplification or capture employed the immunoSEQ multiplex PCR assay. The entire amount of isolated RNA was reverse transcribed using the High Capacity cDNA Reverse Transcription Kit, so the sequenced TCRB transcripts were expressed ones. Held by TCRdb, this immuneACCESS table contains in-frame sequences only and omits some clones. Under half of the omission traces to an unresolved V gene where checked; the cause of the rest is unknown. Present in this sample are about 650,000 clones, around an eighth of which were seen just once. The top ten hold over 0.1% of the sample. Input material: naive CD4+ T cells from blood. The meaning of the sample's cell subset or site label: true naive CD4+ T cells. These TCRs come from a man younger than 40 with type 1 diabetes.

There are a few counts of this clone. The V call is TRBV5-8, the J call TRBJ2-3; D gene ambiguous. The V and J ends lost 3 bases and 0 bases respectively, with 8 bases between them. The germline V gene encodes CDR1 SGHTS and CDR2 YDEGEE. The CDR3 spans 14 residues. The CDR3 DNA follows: TGTGCCAGCAGCTATGCTGGGAGCACAGATACGCAGTATTTT. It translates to CASSYAGSTDTQYF.

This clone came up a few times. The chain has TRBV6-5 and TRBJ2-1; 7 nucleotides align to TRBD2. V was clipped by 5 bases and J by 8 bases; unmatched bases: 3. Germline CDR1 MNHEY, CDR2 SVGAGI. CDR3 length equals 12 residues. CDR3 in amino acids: CASSLRGDEQFF. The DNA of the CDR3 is TGTGCCAGCAGTCTTCGGGGGGATGAGCAGTTCTTC.

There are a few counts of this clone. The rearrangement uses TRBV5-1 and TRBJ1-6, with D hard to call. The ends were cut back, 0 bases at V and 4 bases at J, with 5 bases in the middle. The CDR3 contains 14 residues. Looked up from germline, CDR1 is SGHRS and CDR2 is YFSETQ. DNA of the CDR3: TGCGCCAGCAGCTTGGGAGGGTATAATTCACCCCTCCACTTT. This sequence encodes CASSLGGYNSPLHF.